The T cell receptor (beta chain) described here comes from a study of control samples from healthy donors and cancer patients. The CDR3 runs 15 residues. The V gene end was trimmed by 7 bases and the J gene end by 2 bases; junction bases not matched to a gene: 8. Germline V gives CDR1 SGHRS, CDR2 YFSETQ. The assay was immunoSEQ multiplex PCR, and TCRdb's table has in-frame clones only and misses some. The repertoire holds about 130,000 clones, 92% seen once, with less than 7% in the top ten. The V call is TRBV5-1, the J call TRBJ1-2; 10 bases agree with TRBD1. The sequence came from a man between 18 and 35 years old in good health. Material for sequencing was blood. CDR3 sequence: CASQPGDRGNYGYTF. CDR3 DNA: TGCGCCAGCCAGCCCGGGGACAGGGGAAACTATGGCTACACCTTC. Looking up the rest from reference TRBV5-1 and TRBJ1-2 gives the full variable domain: KAGVTQTPRYLIKTRGQQVTLSCSPISGHRSVSWYQQTPGQGLQFLFEYFSETQRNKGNFPGRFSGRQFSNSRSEMNVSTLELGDSALYLCASQPGDRGNYGYTFGSGTRLTVV.